Sequencing of this T cell receptor beta chain was carried out in a study of CD8+ T cells in alopecia areata. Treatment defined: oral pan-JAK inhibitor, 5-10 mg twice daily. The CDR3 consists of 14 residues. The V segment lost 8 bases and the J segment 3 bases; nucleotides outside the gene matches: 7. Germline loops: CDR1 MNHNS, CDR2 SASEGT. Sequencing used cDNA as its template, made by extracting RNA and reverse transcribing it. Generated by immunoSEQ multiplex PCR, the TCRdb table keeps only in-frame clones and is missing some. There are 200,000 to 250,000 clones in the sample; 50% to 70% occur only once, and about 1.6% lies in the top ten.

This receptor was obtained from a human donor with alopecia areata. The J gene is TRBJ2-3, the V gene TRBV6-1; TRBD2 matches at 8 bases. This material consisted of CD4+ T cells sorted from blood, taken at week 4, from a patient treated with tofacitinib. CDR3 protein: CASLSGGWTDTQYF. DNA of the CDR3: TGTGCCAGCCTCTCGGGAGGGTGGACAGATACGCAGTATTTT.